This T cell receptor beta chain was found in a study of blood T cells in healthy people across ages. Study-level points and caveats: Greater diversity and more naive CD4+ cells were seen in long-lived donors than in aged donors.

This clonotype has only a few counts. Its antigen is undetermined. A J-beta primer mix and a sample-barcoded 5' primer were used in a second PCR of roughly 6 to 11 cycles. TCRdb reanalysed the 5' RACE reads using MiXCR and keeps one entry per CDR3 protein. The profile shows approximately 760,000 distinct CDR3 sequences, roughly 25% of them singletons. The same specimen was also included in a second study, on T cells of mothers and their children. That work adds: Primer M1S, used in the second PCR, introduced sample barcodes and 2-4 random nucleotides.

This TCR was recovered from a boy younger than 18 in good health. The sequencing input was blood.

The CDR3 sequence is CASSWGGRLIKNIQYF. CDR3 coding DNA: TGTGCCAGCAGTTGGGGTGGTCGGCTGATCAAAAACATTCAGTACTTC. The V call is TRBV6-5, the J call TRBJ2-4; no reliable D call. V lost 4 bases, J lost 3 bases, and 16 bases lay in between. This CDR3 spans 16 amino acids. Per germline, CDR1 MNHEY and CDR2 SVGAGI.